This paragraph reports one T cell receptor beta chain. The target antigen is unknown. These data are taken from a study of a mutant IDH1 vaccine in newly diagnosed glioma. Time point in this sample: week 5, during vaccination. All doses held 300 ug of mutant IDH1 20-mer peptide, with topical imiquimod. TCRdb's table, derived via immunoSEQ multiplex PCR, lists solely in-frame clones and lacks some. The sample lists about 58,000 clones, around four fifths seen once, with 7.4% in the top ten. CDR3 length: 11 residues. V lost 4 bases and J 3 bases, leaving 4 bases between the germline ends. In germline, CDR1 is MGHDK, CDR2 SYGVNS.

This sequence originates from a woman aged 50 to 65 with glioma. This chain joins TRBV25-1 and TRBJ2-7; no clear D. Sequenced material: PBMCs, taken from a glioma patient whose treatment included an IDH1 peptide vaccine. The CDR3 bases are TGTGCCAGCAGTGGGGGCTACGAGCAGTACTTC. It yields the protein CASSGGYEQYF.